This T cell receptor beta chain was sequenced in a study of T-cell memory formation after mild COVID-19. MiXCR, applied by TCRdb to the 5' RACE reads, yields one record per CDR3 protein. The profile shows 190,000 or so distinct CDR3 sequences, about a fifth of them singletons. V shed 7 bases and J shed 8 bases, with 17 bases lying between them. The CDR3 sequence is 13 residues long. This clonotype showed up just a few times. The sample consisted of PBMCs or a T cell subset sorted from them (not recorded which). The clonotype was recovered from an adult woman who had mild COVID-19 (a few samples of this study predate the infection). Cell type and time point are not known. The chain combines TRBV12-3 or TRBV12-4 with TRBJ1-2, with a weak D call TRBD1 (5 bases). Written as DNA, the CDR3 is TGTGCCAGCAAAAGTTCGGGGACGGAAGGCTACACCTTC. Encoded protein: CASKSSGTEGYTF.